These 3 T cell receptor beta chains share one sample of origin, sequenced in a study of blood T cells in healthy people across ages. The use of a sample-barcoded 5' primer and a J-beta primer mix characterized a second PCR of about 7 to 12 cycles. TCRdb reanalysed the 5' RACE reads using MiXCR and keeps one entry per CDR3 protein. In the table there are approximately 780,000 distinct CDR3 sequences, approximately 24% of which are singletons. A further study also used this sample, focusing on T cells of mothers and their children.

Sequenced sample: blood. These receptors originate from a boy aged 5-17 years in good health.

Remarks on this clonotype: The missing conserved phenylalanine or tryptophan at the end of this CDR3 makes a read error likely. The chain joins TRBV10-2 to TRBJ1-4; a possible D gene is TRBD1 (5 bases). V was trimmed by 3 bases and J by 2 bases, leaving 7 bases between them. The CDR3 runs 14 residues. Germline assignment: CDR1 WSHSY and CDR2 SAAADI. CDR3 sequence reads: CASSDGGTNEKLFL. The CDR3 DNA follows: TGCGCCAGCAGTGATGGGGGGACTAATGAAAAACTGTTTCTT.

The sample holds a few counts of this clonotype. CDR3 amino acids: CASSLSQGDTEAFF. The CDR3 DNA reads TGTGCCAGCAGTTTATCACAGGGGGACACTGAAGCTTTCTTT. V is TRBV12-3 or TRBV12-4 and J is TRBJ1-1; 8 nucleotides match TRBD1. The CDR3 is 14 residues long. Trimming removed 2 bases from V and 3 bases from J; junction bases left unmatched: 2.

The chain uses TRBV4-1 and TRBJ2-7; the D gene could be TRBD1 or TRBD2 (6 bases each). The CDR3 contains 15 residues. Germline V lookup: CDR1 MGHRA, CDR2 YSYEKL. Trimming took 3 bases from V and 4 from J, leaving 16 bases between them. The CDR3 is CASSQSQGGDYEQYF. Written as DNA, the CDR3 is TGCGCCAGCAGCCAGTCACAGGGCGGGGATTACGAGCAGTACTTC.